The 20 T cell receptor beta chains reported below all come from one sample, sequenced in a study of T cells in Graves' hyperthyroidism and ophthalmopathy. What was amplified from RNA transcripts were TCR beta CDR3 regions. When the TCR CDR3 underwent first-round RT-PCR, the HTBI primer set was used. Each CDR3 protein gets one entry after TCRdb re-called the multiplex PCR reads with MiXCR. The sample consists of about 590,000 distinct CDR3 sequences, 15% to 18% of them appearing once. Material for sequencing was blood. Receptors were obtained from a woman aged 25 to 39 with Graves' hyperthyroidism.

This clonotype was observed a handful of times. A much larger clone lies one base from this, so it may be a read error. This rearrangement joins TRBV12-3 or TRBV12-4 to TRBJ2-5; D is perhaps TRBD1 or TRBD2 (6 bases each). This CDR3 region has 14 residues. V lost 1 base and J lost 8, with 14 bases in between. CDR3 nucleotide sequence: TGTGCCAGCAGTTTAGTAGCTACGGGGGCTACCCAGTACTTC. This sequence encodes CASSLVATGATQYF.

This clonotype was counted ten times or more. This chain connects TRBV6-2 or TRBV6-3 to TRBJ1-2, with D possibly TRBD1 on 5 matching bases. The CDR3 is 12 amino acids. The germline V gene has CDR1 MNHEY and CDR2 SVGEGT. V was cut by 2 bases and J by 5 bases, with 6 bases left in between. CDR3 DNA sequence: TGTGCCAGCAGTTACGCAGGGTATGGCTACACCTTC. It translates to CASSYAGYGYTF.

Ten or more counts support this clonotype. The CDR3 region is CASSLAGRGGLNTGELFF. The CDR3 DNA is TGTGCCAGCAGTTTAGCGGGCAGGGGAGGTCTAAACACCGGGGAGCTGTTTTTT. The chain employs TRBV12-3 or TRBV12-4 and TRBJ2-2; the D call may be TRBD1 or TRBD2 (6 bases each). Trimming pared 0 bases from V and 2 bases from J, leaving 16 bases between. The CDR3 consists of 18 residues.

This clonotype was counted ten times or more. The chain links TRBV20-1 to TRBJ2-7; TRBD2 agrees at 8 bases. Germline assignment: CDR1 DFQATT and CDR2 SNEGSKA (reference sequence). The CDR3 runs to 14 residues. The V and J ends lost 6 bases and 4 bases, in that order; junction bases with no gene match: 11. As DNA, the CDR3 is TGCAGTGCACTTCCCGGGACTAGTGATTACGAGCAGTACTTC. It codes for CSALPGTSDYEQYF.

This clonotype appeared many times. This chain joins TRBV11-2 and TRBJ2-7; maybe TRBD1 (6 bases). CDR3 length: 13 residues. V was trimmed by 3 bases and J by 4 bases, leaving 10 bases between them. CDR1 is SGHAT, CDR2 FQNNGV, per germline. CDR3 coding DNA: TGTGCCAGCAGCTTGGGGACACCGTACGAGCAGTACTTC. Residues: CASSLGTPYEQYF.

The J gene is TRBJ2-7, the V gene TRBV4-1; a weak D match, TRBD1 (5 bases). Trimming took off 0 bases at V and 7 bases at J, with 7 bases between the two ends. From germline, CDR1 is MGHRA and CDR2 YSYEKL. CDR3 size: 12 residues. CDR3 sequence: CASSQDRAEQYF. For the CDR3, the DNA is TGCGCCAGCAGCCAAGACAGGGCGGAGCAGTACTTC.

This clonotype was counted between two and nine times. The rearrangement uses TRBV6-1 and TRBJ2-7, with TRBD1 matching 12 bases. The CDR3 contains 15 residues. Trimming took 7 bases from V and 7 from J; bases not matched to a gene: 11. Germline values: CDR1 MNHNS, CDR2 SASEGT. CDR3 loop: CASTQNWDRGLEQYF. The CDR3 DNA sequence: TGTGCCAGCACTCAGAACTGGGACAGGGGGCTTGAGCAGTACTTC.

The J gene is TRBJ1-2, the V gene TRBV13; TRBD1 is a possible D gene (5 bases). The CDR3 contains 12 residues. Germline assignment: CDR1 PRHDT and CDR2 FYEKMQ (reference sequence). With 2 bases removed from V and 11 bases from J, the gap between germline ends came to 12 bases. CDR3 protein: CASSLMDTSYTF. CDR3 coding DNA: TGTGCCAGCAGCTTAATGGACACCTCGTACACCTTC.

This clonotype has at least ten counts. The chain is built from TRBV29-1 and TRBJ1-1; D is uncertain. The V end lost 5 bases, the J end lost 0 bases, and 7 bases lay between the germline ends. Germline lookup yields CDR1 SQVTM and CDR2 ANQGSEA. The CDR3 covers 12 residues. CDR3 nucleotides: TGCAGCGTTCGCGACCTGAACACTGAAGCTTTCTTT. As protein: CSVRDLNTEAFF.

This clonotype was detected many times. The genes are TRBV20-1 and TRBJ2-1; D is possibly TRBD2 (5 bases). Germline loops: CDR1 DFQATT, CDR2 SNEGSKA (reference sequence). The CDR3 sequence is 14 residues long. Trimming pared 5 bases from V and 3 bases from J, leaving 14 bases between. DNA of the CDR3: TGCAGTGCTCTAGCTGCCGGCCTCTACAATGAGCAGTTCTTC. Translation: CSALAAGLYNEQFF.

In its sample, this clonotype was seen a few times. J is TRBJ2-7 and V is TRBV28; D not resolved. V was pared by 8 bases and J by 3 bases, with 17 bases between. The V gene's germline CDR1 is MDHEN and CDR2 SYDVKM. The CDR3 is made up of 14 amino acids. The CDR3 nucleotides are TGTGCCAGCCGGCCGGGCCTGACCTTCTACGAGCAGTACTTC. It yields the protein CASRPGLTFYEQYF.

The table lists this clonotype with many counts. This chain connects TRBV7-8 to TRBJ2-7; 8 bases agree with TRBD1. The CDR3 totals 16 residues. The V gene end was trimmed by 0 bases and the J gene end by 0 bases; junction bases not matched to a gene: 4. Germline V gives CDR1 SGHVS, CDR2 FQNEAQ. CDR3 DNA: TGTGCCAGCAGCTTAGCCCCGGGACAGGACTCCTACGAGCAGTACTTC. This gives the protein CASSLAPGQDSYEQYF.

Only a few counts were recorded for this clonotype. The gene calls are TRBV5-1 and TRBJ2-5; TRBD1 aligns across 9 bases. The germline CDR1 and CDR2 sequences are SGHRS and YFSETQ. V shed 4 bases, J shed 2 bases, and the junction held 9 bases outside the gene matches. CDR3 length: 16 residues. CDR3 sequence: CASSQGQGALQETQYF. The CDR3 nucleotides read TGCGCCAGCAGCCAGGGACAGGGCGCCTTACAAGAGACCCAGTACTTC.

The rearrangement joins TRBV6-1 to TRBJ2-1; 11 bases agree with TRBD2. The V segment lost 6 bases and the J segment 3 bases; nucleotides outside the gene matches: 7. The CDR3 has 16 residues. Per germline, CDR1 MNHNS and CDR2 SASEGT. The chain's CDR3 is CASSSVAGGSYNEQFF. The CDR3 DNA is TGTGCCAGCAGCTCCGTAGCGGGAGGGAGCTACAATGAGCAGTTCTTC.

This clonotype came up many times. The chain has TRBV11-2 and TRBJ2-1, with a weak D call TRBD2 (6 bases). This CDR3 has 15 residues. The V and J ends lost 4 bases and 9 bases respectively, with 19 bases between them. Looked up from germline, CDR1 is SGHAT and CDR2 is FQNNGV. The CDR3: CASSSLWGRGGEQFF. The CDR3 DNA reads TGTGCCAGCAGCTCTTTATGGGGCCGGGGAGGTGAGCAGTTCTTC.

This clonotype was seen ten or more times. The chain employs TRBV2 and TRBJ1-2; 8 bases are a match to TRBD1. J was trimmed by 8 bases and V by 8 bases; bases with no gene match: 4. CDR3 length: 11 residues. CDR1 and CDR2 (germline): SNHLY, FYNNEI. CDR3 sequence: CASWTGNGYTF. The CDR3 nucleotides are TGTGCCAGCTGGACAGGGAACGGCTACACCTTC.

Notes on this clonotype: Relative to the germline gene, one junction end is altered; a read error may explain this. The V call is TRBV6-2 or TRBV6-3, the J call TRBJ2-7; D remains unclear. This CDR3 has 14 residues. Germline values: CDR1 MNHEY, CDR2 SVGEGT. The CDR3 here is CASSPDRSSYEQCF. For the CDR3, the DNA is TGTGCCAGCAGTCCGGACCGTAGCTCCTACGAGCAGTGCTTC.

This clonotype came up many times. This chain links TRBV6-1 with TRBJ2-1; 13 bases align to TRBD2. The trim removed 6 bases at V and 12 bases at J, leaving 8 bases unmatched. This CDR3 region has 14 residues. CDR1 and CDR2 (germline): MNHNS, SASEGT. This CDR3 is CASRGLAGLGVQFF. The CDR3 DNA is TGTGCCAGCAGGGGACTAGCGGGGCTGGGAGTGCAGTTCTTC.

This clonotype was seen repeatedly, ten times or more. The CDR3 reads CAWSMDRGVPLHF. CDR3 bases: TGTGCCTGGAGTATGGACAGGGGGGTCCCCCTCCACTTT. The V and J genes are TRBV30 and TRBJ1-6, with TRBD1 matching 10 bases. The CDR3 runs 13 residues. J was trimmed by 13 bases and V by 2 bases; bases with no gene match: 5. Germline V gene lookup returns CDR1 GTSNPN and CDR2 SVGIG (reference sequence). The variable domain in full, completed from reference TRBV30 and TRBJ1-6, reads SQTIHQWPATLVQPVGSPLSLECTVEGTSNPNLYWYRQAAGRGLQLLFYSVGIGQISSEVPQNLSASRPQDRQFILSSKKLLLSDSGFYLCAWSMDRGVPLHFGNGTRLTVT.

This clonotype appeared a few times. The rearrangement links TRBV30 to TRBJ2-4; D remains unclear. The CDR3 is 14 amino acids. Trimming pared 5 bases from V and 0 bases from J, leaving 11 bases between. Germline CDR1 GTSNPN, CDR2 SVGIG (reference sequence). This CDR3 reads CAWAVGLAKNIQYF. DNA for the CDR3: TGTGCCTGGGCCGTGGGCTTAGCCAAAAACATTCAGTACTTC. The full variable domain, rest sourced from reference TRBV30 and TRBJ2-4, is SQTIHQWPATLVQPVGSPLSLECTVEGTSNPNLYWYRQAAGRGLQLLFYSVGIGQISSEVPQNLSASRPQDRQFILSSKKLLLSDSGFYLCAWAVGLAKNIQYFGAGTRLSVL.